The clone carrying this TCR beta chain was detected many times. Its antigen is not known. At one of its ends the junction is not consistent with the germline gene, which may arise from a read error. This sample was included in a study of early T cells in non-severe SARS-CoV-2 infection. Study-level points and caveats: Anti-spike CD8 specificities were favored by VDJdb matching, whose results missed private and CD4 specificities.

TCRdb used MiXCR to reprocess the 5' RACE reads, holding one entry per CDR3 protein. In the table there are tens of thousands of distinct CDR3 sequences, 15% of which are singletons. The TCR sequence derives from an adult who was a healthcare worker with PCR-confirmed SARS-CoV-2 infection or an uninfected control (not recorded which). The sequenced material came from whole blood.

CDR3 in amino acids: CASSESGLANGKLFF. The DNA of the CDR3 is TGCGCCAGCAGTGAGTCGGGGTTGGCTAATGGAAAACTGTTTTTT. The chain has TRBV10-2 and TRBJ1-4; the D is unclear. The CDR3 has 15 amino acids. CDR1 WSHSY and CDR2 SAAADI come from the germline V gene.